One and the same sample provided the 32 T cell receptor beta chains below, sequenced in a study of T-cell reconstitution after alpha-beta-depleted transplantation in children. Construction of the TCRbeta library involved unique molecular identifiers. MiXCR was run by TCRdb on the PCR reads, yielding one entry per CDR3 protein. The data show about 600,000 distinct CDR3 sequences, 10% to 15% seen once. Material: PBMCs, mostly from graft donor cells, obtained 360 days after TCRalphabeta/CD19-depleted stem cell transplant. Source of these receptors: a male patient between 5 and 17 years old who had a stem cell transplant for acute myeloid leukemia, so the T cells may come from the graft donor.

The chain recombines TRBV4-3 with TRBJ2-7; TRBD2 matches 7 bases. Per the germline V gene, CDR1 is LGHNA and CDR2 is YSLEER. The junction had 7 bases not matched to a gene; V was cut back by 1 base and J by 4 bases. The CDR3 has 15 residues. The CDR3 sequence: CASSQGRAGVYEQYF. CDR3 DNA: TGCGCCAGCAGCCAAGGCCGGGCGGGAGTGTACGAGCAGTACTTC.

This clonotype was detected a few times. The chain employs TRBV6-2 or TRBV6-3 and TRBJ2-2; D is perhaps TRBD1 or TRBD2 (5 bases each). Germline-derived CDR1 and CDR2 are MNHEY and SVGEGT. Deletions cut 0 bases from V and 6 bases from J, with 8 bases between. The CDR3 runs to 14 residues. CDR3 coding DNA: TGTGCCAGCAGTTACTCCCGAGGGGCCGGGGAGCTGTTTTTT. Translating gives CASSYSRGAGELFF.

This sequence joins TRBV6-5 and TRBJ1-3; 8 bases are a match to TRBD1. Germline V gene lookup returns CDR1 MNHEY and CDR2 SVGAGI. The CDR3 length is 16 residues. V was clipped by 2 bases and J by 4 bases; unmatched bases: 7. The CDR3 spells CASSYDGRGPGNTIYF. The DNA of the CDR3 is TGTGCCAGCAGTTACGATGGCAGGGGGCCCGGAAACACCATATATTTT.

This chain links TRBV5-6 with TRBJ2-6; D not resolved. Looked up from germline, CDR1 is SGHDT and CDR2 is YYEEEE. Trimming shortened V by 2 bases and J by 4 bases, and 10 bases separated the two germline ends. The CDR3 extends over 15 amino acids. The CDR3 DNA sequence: TGTGCCAGCAGCTTTATAGGGCGAGGGGCCAACGTCCTGACTTTC. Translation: CASSFIGRGANVLTF.

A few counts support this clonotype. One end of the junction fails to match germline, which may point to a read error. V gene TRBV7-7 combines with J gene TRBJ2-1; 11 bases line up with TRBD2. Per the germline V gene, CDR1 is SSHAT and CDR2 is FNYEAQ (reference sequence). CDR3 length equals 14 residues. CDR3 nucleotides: TGTGCTAGCAGCTTGGGACTAGCGGATAGGGTGCAGTTCTTC. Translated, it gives CASSLGLADRVQFF.

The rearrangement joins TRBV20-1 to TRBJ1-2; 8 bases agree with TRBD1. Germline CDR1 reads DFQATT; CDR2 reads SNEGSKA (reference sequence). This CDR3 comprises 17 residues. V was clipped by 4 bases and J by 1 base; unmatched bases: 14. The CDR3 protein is CSAKEGGQGARNYGYTF. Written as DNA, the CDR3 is TGCAGTGCTAAAGAGGGGGGGCAGGGGGCGCGTAACTATGGCTACACCTTC.

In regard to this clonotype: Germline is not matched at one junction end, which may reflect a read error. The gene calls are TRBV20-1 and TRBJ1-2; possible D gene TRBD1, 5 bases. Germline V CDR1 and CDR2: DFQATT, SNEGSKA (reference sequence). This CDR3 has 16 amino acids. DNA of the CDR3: TGCTGTGCTAGAGATCCGCAGGGCCGAGTAAACTATGGCTACACCTTC. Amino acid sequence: CCARDPQGRVNYGYTF.

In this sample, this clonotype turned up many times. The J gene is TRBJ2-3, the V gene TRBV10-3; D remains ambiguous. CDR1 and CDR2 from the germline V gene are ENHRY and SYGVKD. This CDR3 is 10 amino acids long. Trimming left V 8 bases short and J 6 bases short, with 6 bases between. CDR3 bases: TGTGCCATCGCCGGGGATACGCAGTATTTT. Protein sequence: CAIAGDTQYF.

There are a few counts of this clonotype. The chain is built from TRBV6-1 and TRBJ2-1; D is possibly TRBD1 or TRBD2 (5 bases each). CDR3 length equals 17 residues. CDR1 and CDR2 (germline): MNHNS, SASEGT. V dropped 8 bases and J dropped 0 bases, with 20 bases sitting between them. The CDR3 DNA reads TGTGCCAGCGCCCGCCCGGGGCCGGGGATCTCCTACAATGAGCAGTTCTTC. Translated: CASARPGPGISYNEQFF.

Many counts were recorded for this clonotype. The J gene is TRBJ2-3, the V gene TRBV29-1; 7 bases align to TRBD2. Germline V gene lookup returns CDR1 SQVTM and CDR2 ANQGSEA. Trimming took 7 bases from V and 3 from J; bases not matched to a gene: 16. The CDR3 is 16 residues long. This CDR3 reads CSAHPLYGLGTDTQYF. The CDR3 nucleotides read TGCAGCGCCCACCCGCTTTACGGACTAGGGACAGATACGCAGTATTTT.

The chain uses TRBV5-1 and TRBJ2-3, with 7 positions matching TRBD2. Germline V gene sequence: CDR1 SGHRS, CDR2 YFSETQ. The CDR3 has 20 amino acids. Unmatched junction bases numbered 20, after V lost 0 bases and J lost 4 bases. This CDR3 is CASSLGWWMRERPIADTQYF. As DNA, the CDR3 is TGCGCCAGCAGCTTGGGGTGGTGGATGCGGGAGCGTCCGATCGCAGATACGCAGTATTTT.

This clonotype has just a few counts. CDR3 DNA: TGTGCCAGCAGTTTAACGGGAGTTGCCTACAATGAGCAGTTCTTC. Translated: CASSLTGVAYNEQFF. This chain joins TRBV28 and TRBJ2-1; the D gene is possibly TRBD2 (6 bases). In germline, CDR1 is MDHEN, CDR2 SYDVKM. Trimming pared 2 bases from V and 2 bases from J, leaving 10 bases between. The CDR3 has 15 amino acids.

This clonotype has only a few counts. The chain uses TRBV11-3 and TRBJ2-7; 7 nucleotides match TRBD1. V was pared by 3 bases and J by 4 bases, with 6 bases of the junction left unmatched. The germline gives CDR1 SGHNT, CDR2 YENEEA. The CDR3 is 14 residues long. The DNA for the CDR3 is TGTGCCAGCAGCTTTGACAGGGAATCTTACGAGCAGTACTTC. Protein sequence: CASSFDRESYEQYF.

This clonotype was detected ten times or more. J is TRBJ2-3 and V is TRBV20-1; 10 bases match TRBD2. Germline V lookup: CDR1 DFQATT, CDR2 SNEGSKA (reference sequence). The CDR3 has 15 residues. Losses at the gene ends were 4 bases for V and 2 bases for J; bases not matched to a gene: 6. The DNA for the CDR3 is TGCAGTGCTATCGGACTAGCGGCCCTCACAGATACGCAGTATTTT. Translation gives CSAIGLAALTDTQYF.

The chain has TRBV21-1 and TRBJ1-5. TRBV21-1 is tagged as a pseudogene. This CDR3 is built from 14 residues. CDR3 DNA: TGTGCCAGCAGTCCTAAGTTGCGGAATCAGCCCCAGCATTTT. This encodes CASSPKLRNQPQHF.

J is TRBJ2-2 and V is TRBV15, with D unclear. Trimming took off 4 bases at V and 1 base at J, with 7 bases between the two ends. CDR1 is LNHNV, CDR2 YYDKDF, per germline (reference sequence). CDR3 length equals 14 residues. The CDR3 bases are TGTGCCACCAGCACCGTTATGAACACCGGGGAGCTGTTTTTT. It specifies CATSTVMNTGELFF.

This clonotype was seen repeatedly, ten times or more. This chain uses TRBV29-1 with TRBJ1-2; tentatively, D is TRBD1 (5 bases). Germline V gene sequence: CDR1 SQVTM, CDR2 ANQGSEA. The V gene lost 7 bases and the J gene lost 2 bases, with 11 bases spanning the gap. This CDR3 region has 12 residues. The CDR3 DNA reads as TGCAGCGCCGGGGACGCAAACTATGGCTACACCTTC. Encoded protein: CSAGDANYGYTF. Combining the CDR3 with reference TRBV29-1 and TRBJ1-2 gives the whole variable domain SAVISQKPSRDICQRGTSLTIQCQVDSQVTMMFWYRQQPGQSLTLIATANQGSEATYESGFVIDKFPISRPNLTFSTLTVSNMSPEDSSIYLCSAGDANYGYTFGSGTRLTVV.

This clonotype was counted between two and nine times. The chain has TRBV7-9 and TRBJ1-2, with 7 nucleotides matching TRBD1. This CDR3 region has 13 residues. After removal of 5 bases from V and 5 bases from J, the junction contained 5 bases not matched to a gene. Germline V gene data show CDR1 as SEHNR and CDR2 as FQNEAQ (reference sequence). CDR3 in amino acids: CASSRPTGYGYTF. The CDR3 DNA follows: TGTGCCAGCAGCCGACCGACAGGGTATGGCTACACCTTC. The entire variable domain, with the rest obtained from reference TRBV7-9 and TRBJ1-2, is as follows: DTGVSQNPRHKITKRGQNVTFRCDPISEHNRLYWYRQTLGQGPEFLTYFQNEAQLEKSRLLSDRFSAERPKGSFSTLEIQRTEQGDSAMYLCASSRPTGYGYTFGSGTRLTVV.

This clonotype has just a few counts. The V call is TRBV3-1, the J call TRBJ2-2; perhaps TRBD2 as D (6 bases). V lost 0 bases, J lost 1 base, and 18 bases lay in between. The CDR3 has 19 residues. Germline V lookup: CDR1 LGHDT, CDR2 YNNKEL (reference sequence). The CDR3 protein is CASSQENPFGGENTGELFF. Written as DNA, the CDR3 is TGTGCCAGCAGCCAAGAGAACCCCTTCGGAGGGGAGAACACCGGGGAGCTGTTTTTT.

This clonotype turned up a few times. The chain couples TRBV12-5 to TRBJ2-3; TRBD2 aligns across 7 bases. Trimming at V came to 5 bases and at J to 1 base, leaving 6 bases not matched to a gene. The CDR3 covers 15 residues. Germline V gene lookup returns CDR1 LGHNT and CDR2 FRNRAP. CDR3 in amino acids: CASGPGTIRTDTQYF. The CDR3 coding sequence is TGTGCTAGTGGTCCCGGGACTATTCGCACAGATACGCAGTATTTT.

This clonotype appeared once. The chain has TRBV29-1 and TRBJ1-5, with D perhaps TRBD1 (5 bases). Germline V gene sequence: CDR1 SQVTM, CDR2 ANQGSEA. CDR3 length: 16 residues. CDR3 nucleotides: TGCATCCCAGTACAGGTTAATCCCGATAGCAATCAGCCCCAGCATTTT. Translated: CIPVQVNPDSNQPQHF.

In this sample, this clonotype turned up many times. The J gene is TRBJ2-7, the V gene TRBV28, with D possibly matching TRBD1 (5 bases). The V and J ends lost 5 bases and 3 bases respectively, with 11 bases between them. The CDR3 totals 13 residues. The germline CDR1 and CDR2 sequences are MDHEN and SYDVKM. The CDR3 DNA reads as TGTGCCAGCAGTCGCTTACAGGTCTACGAGCAGTACTTC. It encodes CASSRLQVYEQYF. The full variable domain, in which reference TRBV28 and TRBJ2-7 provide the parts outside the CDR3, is DVKVTQSSRYLVKRTGEKVFLECVQDMDHENMFWYRQDPGLGLRLIYFSYDVKMKEKGDIPEGYSVSREKKERFSLILESASTNQTSMYLCASSRLQVYEQYFGPGTRLTVT.

The CDR3 loop is CASSRKDMVTSGRSHTGELFF. The CDR3 nucleotides read TGTGCCAGCAGCCGAAAGGATATGGTGACTAGCGGGAGGTCCCACACCGGGGAGCTGTTTTTT. The genes are TRBV7-2 and TRBJ2-2; 13 bases fit TRBD2. The CDR3 extends over 21 amino acids. The V gene end was trimmed by 5 bases and the J gene end by 3 bases; junction bases not matched to a gene: 18. Germline V gene sequence: CDR1 SGHTA, CDR2 FQGNSA.

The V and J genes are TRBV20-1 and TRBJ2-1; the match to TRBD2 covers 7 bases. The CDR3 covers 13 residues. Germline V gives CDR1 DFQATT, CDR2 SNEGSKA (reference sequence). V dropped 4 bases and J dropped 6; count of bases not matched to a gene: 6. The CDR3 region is CSANEPGGNEQFF. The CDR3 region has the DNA TGCAGTGCTAATGAACCGGGAGGCAATGAGCAGTTCTTC.

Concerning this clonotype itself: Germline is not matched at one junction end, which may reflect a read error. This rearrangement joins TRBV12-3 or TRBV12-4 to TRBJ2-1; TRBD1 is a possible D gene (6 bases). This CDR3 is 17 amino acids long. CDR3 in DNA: TGTGCCAGCAGCTGGGGACGAGGGGGTCTTTCCTACGATGAGCAGTTCTTC. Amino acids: CASSWGRGGLSYDEQFF.

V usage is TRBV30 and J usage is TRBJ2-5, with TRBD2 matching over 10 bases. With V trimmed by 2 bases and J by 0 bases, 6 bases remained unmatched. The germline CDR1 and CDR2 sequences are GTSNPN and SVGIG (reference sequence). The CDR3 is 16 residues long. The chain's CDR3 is CAWSTRTSGYQETQYF. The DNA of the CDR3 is TGTGCCTGGAGTACAAGGACTAGCGGATACCAAGAGACCCAGTACTTC.

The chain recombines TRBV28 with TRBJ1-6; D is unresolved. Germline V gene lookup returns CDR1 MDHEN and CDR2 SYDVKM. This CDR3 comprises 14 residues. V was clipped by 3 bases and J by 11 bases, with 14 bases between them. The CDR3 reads CASSFPADGAPLHF. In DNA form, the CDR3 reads TGTGCCAGCAGTTTTCCCGCGGACGGAGCACCCCTCCACTTT.

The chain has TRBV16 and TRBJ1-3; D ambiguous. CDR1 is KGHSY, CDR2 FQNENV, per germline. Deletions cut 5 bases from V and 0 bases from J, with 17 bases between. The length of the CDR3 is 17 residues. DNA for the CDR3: TGTGCCAGCAGCTTCCACCCTTATGACAACTCTGGAAACACCATATATTTT. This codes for CASSFHPYDNSGNTIYF.

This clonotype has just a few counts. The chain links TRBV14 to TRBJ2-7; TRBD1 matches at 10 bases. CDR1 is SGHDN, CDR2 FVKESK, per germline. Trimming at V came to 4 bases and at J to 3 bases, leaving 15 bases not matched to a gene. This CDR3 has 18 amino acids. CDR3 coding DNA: TGTGCCAGCAGCCTCCGGGACAGGGGTTATAAGGTTTTCTACGAGCAGTACTTC. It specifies CASSLRDRGYKVFYEQYF.

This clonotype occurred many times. The CDR3 loop is CASSLDRVRETQYF. The CDR3 DNA follows: TGTGCCAGCAGTTTGGACAGGGTGAGGGAGACCCAGTACTTC. V and J are TRBV6-5 and TRBJ2-5; 8 nucleotides line up with TRBD1. The V gene's germline CDR1 is MNHEY and CDR2 SVGAGI. This CDR3 has 14 amino acids. The junction had 6 bases not matched to a gene; V was cut back by 4 bases and J by 5 bases.

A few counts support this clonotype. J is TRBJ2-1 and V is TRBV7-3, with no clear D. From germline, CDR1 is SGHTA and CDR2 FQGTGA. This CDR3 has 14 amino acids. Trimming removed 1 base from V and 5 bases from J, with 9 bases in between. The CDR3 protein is CASSLIAGNNEQFF. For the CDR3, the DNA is TGTGCCAGCAGCTTAATTGCTGGAAACAATGAGCAGTTCTTC.

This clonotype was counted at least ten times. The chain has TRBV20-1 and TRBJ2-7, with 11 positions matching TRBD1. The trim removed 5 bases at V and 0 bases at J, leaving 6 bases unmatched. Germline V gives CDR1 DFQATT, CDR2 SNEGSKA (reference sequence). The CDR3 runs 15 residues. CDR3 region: CSAGQGARSSYEQYF. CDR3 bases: TGCAGTGCTGGACAGGGGGCGCGGTCCTCCTACGAGCAGTACTTC.